This T cell receptor beta chain derives from a study of shared clonotypes between healthy human individuals. Study outcomes and limitations: Shared across a few donors were around 5% of the naive CD4 clonotypes.

CD45RA+ naive and CD45RA-negative memory subsets were separated from CD4+ cells. There are 12 residues in the CDR3. In germline, CDR1 is SEHNR, CDR2 FQNEAQ (reference sequence). Trimming took 5 bases from V and 4 from J, leaving 6 bases between them. For this clone: Its antigen is as yet unknown.

It was at deep level that the assay was run. The table came from immunoSEQ multiplex PCR; TCRdb's copy has only in-frame clones and leaves some out. The sample contains over 1.4 million clones, around 97% of which appear only once. Specimen: naive CD4+ T cells sorted from blood. Documented subset: CD45RA+ positively selected. The TCR was taken from a man younger than 40 in good health. V usage is TRBV7-9 and J usage is TRBJ2-1; possible D gene TRBD1, 5 bases. CDR3 nucleotide sequence: TGTGCCAGCAGCCGACAGTACAATGAGCAGTTCTTC. Translated: CASSRQYNEQFF. Drawing the rest from reference TRBV7-9 and TRBJ2-1, the complete variable domain is DTGVSQNPRHKITKRGQNVTFRCDPISEHNRLYWYRQTLGQGPEFLTYFQNEAQLEKSRLLSDRFSAERPKGSFSTLEIQRTEQGDSAMYLCASSRQYNEQFFGPGTRLTVL.